This is a list of T cell receptor beta chains from one sample in a study of technical replicates of blood from several donors. Measured with immunoSEQ multiplex PCR; TCRdb has only the in-frame clones, and not every one. In the table there are some 84,000 clones, around 90% of which are singletons. Source material: T cells isolated from PBMCs. Receptors originate from a human donor in good health. CDR3s include the opening cysteine and the closing phenylalanine or tryptophan. The D gene is left open where the match is weak. Some rows have no size entry. The others give once, few or many, or a class for an expanded clone.

NA	NA	TRBJ1-3	TRBV7-9	13	TGTGCCTCCCACACAGGTGGAGGAAACACCATATATTTT	CASHTGGGNTIYF
NA	TRBD1	TRBJ1-5	TRBV6-5	13	TGTGCCAGCAGTGGGACAGGGGTTGGACCCCAGCATTTT	CASSGTGVGPQHF
NA	TRBD2	TRBJ2-1	TRBV5-1	18	TGCGCCAGCAGCCACCGGACTAGCGGGAGGGCCATCTACAATGAGCAGTTCTTC	CASSHRTSGRAIYNEQFF
NA	TRBD1	TRBJ2-7	TRBV28	16	TGTGCCAGCAGTTCGCACTCAGGGGGTCTGGTTTACGAGCAGTACTTC	CASSSHSGGLVYEQYF
few	TRBD1	TRBJ1-1	TRBV5-1	15	TGCGCCAGCAGTATGGCAGGGGGGATGAACACTGAAGCTTTCTTT	CASSMAGGMNTEAFF
NA	TRBD2	TRBJ2-1	TRBV7-8	18	TGTGCCAGCAGCTTATCCTCTAGCGGGAGGGCCCGCTACAATGAGCAGTTCTTC	CASSLSSSGRARYNEQFF
NA	NA	TRBJ2-7	TRBV7-9	14	TGTGCCAGCAGCCCGCCGACAGCCTCCTACGAGCAGTACTTC	CASSPPTASYEQYF
NA	NA	TRBJ1-2	TRBV2	12	TGTGCCAGCAGTGAAGACAGCTATGGCTACACCTTC	CASSEDSYGYTF
NA	TRBD1	TRBJ1-5	TRBV7-8	16	TGTGCCAGCAGCCTTGGACAGGGACCTTTTAATCAGCCCCAGCATTTT	CASSLGQGPFNQPQHF
NA	NA	TRBJ2-7	TRBV29-1	12	TGCAGCGTTGAGGCTCTTGGCTACGAGCAGTACTTC	CSVEALGYEQYF
NA	NA	TRBJ2-7	TRBV5-6	11	TGTGCCAGCACCTTAGGGGTCGAGCAGTACTTC	CASTLGVEQYF
NA	NA	TRBJ2-5	TRBV28	12	TGTGCCAGCAGTCCCCTTTCTGAGACCCAGTACTTC	CASSPLSETQYF
once	NA	TRBJ1-2	TRBV6-5	14	TGTGCCAGCAGTTACTCGGAGGGGCCTTATGGCTACACCTTC	CASSYSEGPYGYTF
NA	NA	TRBJ2-3	TRBV27	17	TGTGCCAGCAGTTTATCGTCGGGATGGGCCCTTACAGATACGCAGTATTTT	CASSLSSGWALTDTQYF
NA	NA	TRBJ2-7	TRBV29-1	15	TGCAGCGTTGAAGATCCTCGAACAGGGAGTTACGAGCAGTACTTC	CSVEDPRTGSYEQYF
NA	TRBD1	TRBJ2-7	TRBV11-3	15	TGTGCCAGCAGCTGGACATCCCAGACAGGGAATGAGCAGTACTTC	CASSWTSQTGNEQYF
NA	TRBD2	TRBJ2-1	TRBV28	16	TGTGCCAGCAGTTTCCTAGCGGGAGTGGGATGGAATGAGCAGTTCTTC	CASSFLAGVGWNEQFF
NA	NA	TRBJ1-4	TRBV9	15	TGTGCCAGCAGCGTAGGGGGTCGGGGTAATGAAAAACTGTTTTTT	CASSVGGRGNEKLFF
once	NA	TRBJ1-5	TRBV28	18	TGTGCCAGCAGCCTAACGGTGGACGGGGTTTATAGCAATCAGCCCCAGCATTTT	CASSLTVDGVYSNQPQHF
NA	NA	TRBJ2-7	TRBV19	16	TGTGCCAGTAGTGCCGGCTCTGGGCGGGGCTCCTACGAGCAGTACTTC	CASSAGSGRGSYEQYF
NA	NA	TRBJ2-5	TRBV4-1	16	TGCGCCAGCAGCCTGAAGGAAAGAGAGGCTGAAGAGACCCAGTACTTC	CASSLKEREAEETQYF
NA	NA	TRBJ2-5	TRBV2	12	TGTGCCTGCCGGGGAAACCAAGAGACCCAGTACTTC	CACRGNQETQYF
NA	TRBD1	TRBJ2-3	TRBV9	15	TGTGCCAGCAGCGGAGGACAGGGAATGTCAGATACGCAGTATTTT	CASSGGQGMSDTQYF
NA	TRBD2	TRBJ2-5	TRBV27	14	TGTGCCAGCAGGGAGGGAGGGCCGGTAGAGACCCAGTACTTC	CASREGGPVETQYF
NA	NA	TRBJ2-7	TRBV28	15	TGTGCCAGCAGTTTCGATACGGAGATCTCCTACGAGCAGTACTTC	CASSFDTEISYEQYF
NA	TRBD2	TRBJ2-3	TRBV15	15	TGTGCCACCAGCTCCGGGCTAGCGGGAGGACAGACGCAGTATTTT	CATSSGLAGGQTQYF
NA	NA	TRBJ2-3	TRBV15	13	TGTGCCACCAGCAGAGATCGCGGAGATACGCAGTATTTT	CATSRDRGDTQYF
NA	NA	TRBJ2-7	TRBV4-1	14	TGCGCCAGCAGCCAAGGAGAGAGGATATACGAGCAGTACTTC	CASSQGERIYEQYF
few	NA	TRBJ1-1	TRBV2	13	TGTGCCAGCACCCCGGTCGGAGGCACTGAAGCTTTCTTT	CASTPVGGTEAFF
once	NA	TRBJ1-1	TRBV5-5	15	TGTGCCAGCAGCTACTTACGACAGGTGGGGACTGAAGCTTTCTTT	CASSYLRQVGTEAFF
NA	NA	TRBJ2-7	TRBV2	13	TGTGCCAGCGATTCGGGAACTTCCTACGAGCAGTACTTC	CASDSGTSYEQYF
NA	NA	TRBJ2-7	TRBV5-4	15	TGTGCCAGCAGCTTGACCCAGGGGCAATCCCACGAGCAGTACTTC	CASSLTQGQSHEQYF
NA	TRBD2	TRBJ2-3	TRBV10-3	16	TGTGCCATCAGTGAGGCAGCGGGAGGGTGGGGAGATACGCAGTATTTT	CAISEAAGGWGDTQYF
NA	TRBD1	TRBJ2-6	TRBV11-3	20	TGTGCCAGCAGCTTCGCCCTGGGACAGGGGGCGCTGGCTGGGGCCAACGTCCTGACTTTC	CASSFALGQGALAGANVLTF
once	NA	TRBJ2-3	TRBV4-3	17	TGCGCCAGCAGCCAAGGGACACTAGCTCATAGCACAGATACGCAGTATTTT	CASSQGTLAHSTDTQYF
NA	NA	TRBJ2-1	TRBV5-1	15	TGCGCCAGCAGCTTTATAAGCCTCACAGGGAATGAGCAGTTCTTC	CASSFISLTGNEQFF
NA	TRBD2	TRBJ2-1	TRBV4-3	16	TGCGCCAGCAGCCAATTAGCGGGAGGGACCTACAATGAGCAGTTCTTC	CASSQLAGGTYNEQFF
NA	TRBD1	TRBJ1-1	TRBV27	14	TGTGCCAGCAGTGCCGACAGGGGGATAACTGAAGCTTTCTTT	CASSADRGITEAFF
NA	NA	TRBJ2-1	TRBV11-3	13	TGTGCCAGCAGCTTAGAGCGGGTCAATGAGCAGTTCTTC	CASSLERVNEQFF
NA	TRBD1	TRBJ2-7	TRBV19	13	TGTGCCAGTAGTTTCGGACAGGCTTACGAGCAGTACTTC	CASSFGQAYEQYF
NA	TRBD1	TRBJ2-1	TRBV7-9	16	TGTGCCAGCAGCTTAGCCGGGACAGGGGGCTTAAATGAGCAGTTCTTC	CASSLAGTGGLNEQFF
NA	NA	TRBJ2-3	TRBV21-1	16	TGTGCCAGCAGCTCTATAGGTGGGAGGGCCCGGGATACGCAGTATTTT	CASSSIGGRARDTQYF
NA	NA	TRBJ2-7	TRBV19	18	TGTGCCAGTAGTATAGATGGATACCGGACAAAGTCCTCCTACGAGCAGTACTTC	CASSIDGYRTKSSYEQYF
NA	NA	TRBJ1-1	TRBV10-3	16	TGTGCCATCAGTGACCCTTGGGCCCGGATAGTCACTGAAGCTTTCTTT	CAISDPWARIVTEAFF
NA	TRBD1	TRBJ2-7	TRBV19	16	TGTGCCAGTAGTACCGCCGGACAGGGGGCTTTATACGAGCAGTACTTC	CASSTAGQGALYEQYF
NA	NA	TRBJ2-5	TRBV2	15	TGTGCCAGCAGTGAAGTATGGGCCAGGCAAGAGACCCAGTACTTC	CASSEVWARQETQYF
NA	TRBD1	TRBJ2-7	TRBV29-1	12	TGCAGCGCCGTGACAGGGTCCTACGAGCAGTACTTC	CSAVTGSYEQYF
NA	NA	TRBJ1-1	TRBV21-1	12	TGTGCCAGCATGTACAGGAACACTGAAGCTTTCTTT	CASMYRNTEAFF
once	NA	TRBJ2-5	TRBV28	15	TGTGCCAGCAGTTCGAGTACAGGGAACCCAGAGACCCAGTACTTC	CASSSSTGNPETQYF
NA	TRBD2	TRBJ2-2	TRBV15	17	TGTGCCACCAGCGTGACCTTAGCGGGAGGGGGTTCCGGGGAGCTGTTTTTT	CATSVTLAGGGSGELFF
once	NA	TRBJ2-7	TRBV21-1	14	TGTGCCAGCAGCAAAGGGGCAGGGGGCTACGAGCAGTACTTC	CASSKGAGGYEQYF